The 17 T cell receptor beta chains below were found in one sample sequenced in a study of shared T cell receptors in the human thymus. Here immunoSEQ multiplex PCR was the method, and the copy in TCRdb shows in-frame clones only, minus some. The sample carries some 720,000 clones, more than 75% recorded once. Separately, the same data were catalogued under a study of human thymus T cells.

Sequencing was done on a sample of thymocytes. All receptors derive from a boy younger than two with a congenital heart defect.

The J gene is TRBJ2-5, the V gene TRBV12-5; D perhaps matches TRBD2 (5 bases). Germline assignment: CDR1 LGHNT and CDR2 FRNRAP. The CDR3 covers 13 residues. V lost 8 bases to trimming and J lost 4 bases, with 14 bases between them. The CDR3 DNA follows: TGTGCTAGTAAGAAGGGAGTGGGAGAGACCCAGTACTTC. Its translation is CASKKGVGETQYF.

The chain recombines TRBV27 with TRBJ1-1; possibly TRBD1 for D (5 bases). Germline CDR1 and CDR2: MNHEY and SMNVEV (reference sequence). The CDR3 totals 13 residues. With 4 bases removed from V and 1 base from J, the gap between germline ends came to 7 bases. The CDR3 sequence: CASSCQGNTEAFF. In DNA, the CDR3 is TGTGCCAGCAGTTGTCAGGGGAACACTGAAGCTTTCTTT.

Turning to this clone: The junction differs from germline at one of its ends, possibly a read error. The genes are TRBV30 and TRBJ1-5, with a weak D call TRBD1 (6 bases). The germline CDR1 and CDR2 sequences are GTSNPN and SVGIG (reference sequence). CDR3 length equals 13 residues. CDR3 region: CAWSAGGKQPQHF. The DNA of the CDR3 is TGTGCCTGGAGTGCGGGGGGCAAGCAGCCCCAGCATTTT.

The V and J genes are TRBV29-1 and TRBJ2-1, with TRBD2 identical over 12 bases. Germline V gene sequence: CDR1 SQVTM, CDR2 ANQGSEA. V was pared by 4 bases and J by 4 bases, with 20 bases of the junction left unmatched. The CDR3 covers 20 residues. Written as DNA, the CDR3 is TGCAGCGTTGGTTCCCGGGACAGCGTTTCTAGCGGGAGGGCTTACAATGAGCAGTTCTTC. Translated: CSVGSRDSVSSGRAYNEQFF.

The V and J genes are TRBV2 and TRBJ2-2; perhaps TRBD1 as D (6 bases). Trimming pared 2 bases from V and 1 base from J, leaving 11 bases between. Germline assignment: CDR1 SNHLY and CDR2 FYNNEI. There are 16 residues in the CDR3. CDR3 sequence (DNA): TGTGCCAGCAGTGAAACCGGGACAAAGAACACCGGGGAGCTGTTTTTT. Encoded protein: CASSETGTKNTGELFF.

J is TRBJ2-7 and V is TRBV4-3; 7 bases fit TRBD1. The V gene's germline CDR1 is LGHNA and CDR2 YSLEER. Trimming took 1 base from V and 3 from J; bases not matched to a gene: 12. There are 17 residues in the CDR3. The CDR3 sequence is CASSQVHPRQGDYEQYF. The CDR3, as DNA: TGCGCCAGCAGCCAAGTTCACCCCCGACAGGGAGACTACGAGCAGTACTTC.

This clone was observed a single time. The chain combines TRBV7-8 with TRBJ1-5, with TRBD1 identical over 10 bases. Germline V gives CDR1 SGHVS, CDR2 FQNEAQ. CDR3 length: 16 residues. Trimming at V came to 3 bases and at J to 6 bases, leaving 8 bases not matched to a gene. The chain's CDR3 is CASSLGPWDRGQPQHF. In DNA, the CDR3 is TGTGCCAGCAGCTTGGGACCGTGGGACAGGGGTCAGCCCCAGCATTTT.

The J gene is TRBJ2-7, the V gene TRBV19, with D maybe TRBD1 (5 bases). Trimming left V 5 bases short and J 2 bases short, with 10 bases between. The CDR3 is 13 residues long. Germline CDR1 is LNHDA and CDR2 is SQIVND (reference sequence). CDR3 DNA sequence: TGTGCCAGTAGTCAGGCAGGGACCTACGAGCAGTACTTC. Translating gives CASSQAGTYEQYF.

The rearrangement joins TRBV7-9 to TRBJ2-3; D is possibly TRBD2 (5 bases). Deletions cut 6 bases from V and 5 bases from J, with 24 bases between. This CDR3 is built from 17 residues. Germline V gene data show CDR1 as SEHNR and CDR2 as FQNEAQ (reference sequence). CDR3 protein: CASSPCNSAELEDTQYF. Here the CDR3 DNA reads TGTGCCAGCAGTCCCTGTAATAGCGCGGAGTTGGAAGATACGCAGTATTTT.

This clone was seen just once. V is TRBV21-1 and J is TRBJ2-5; TRBD1, the D gene given by the table, was not confirmed from the DNA. TRBV21-1 represents a pseudogene. This CDR3 is 15 amino acids long. CDR3 region: CASSGSWTGGETQYF. In DNA, the CDR3 is TGTGCCAGCAGCGGTTCATGGACAGGGGGAGAGACCCAGTACTTC.

This clone was seen once. The chain has TRBV7-2 and TRBJ2-2; 7 bases map to TRBD2. J lost 6 bases, V lost 1 base, and 8 bases had no gene match. CDR1 and CDR2 from the germline V gene are SGHTA and FQGNSA. CDR3 length: 16 amino acids. CDR3: CASSLVVYGLAGELFF. For the CDR3, the DNA is TGTGCCAGCAGCTTAGTGGTTTATGGACTAGCCGGGGAGCTGTTTTTT.

This clone has only a few counts. The rearrangement joins TRBV19 to TRBJ1-2, with 8 bases fitting TRBD1. In germline, CDR1 is LNHDA, CDR2 SQIVND (reference sequence). V was clipped by 4 bases and J by 8 bases; unmatched bases: 6. The length of the CDR3 is 13 residues. The DNA for the CDR3 is TGTGCCAGTAGTACGCACAGGGGGAGAGGCTACACCTTC. Amino acids: CASSTHRGRGYTF.

The rearrangement links TRBV4-2 to TRBJ2-5; tentatively, D is TRBD2 (5 bases). The CDR3 is 15 amino acids. V gave up 1 base and J gave up 2 bases, with 11 bases separating them. From germline, CDR1 is LGHNA and CDR2 YNFKEQ. CDR3 nucleotides: TGTGCCAGCAGCCAAGGGTTGGGGAGACAAGAGACCCAGTACTTC. It specifies CASSQGLGRQETQYF.

This rearrangement joins TRBV7-3 to TRBJ2-7, with 7 nucleotides matching TRBD1. Germline CDR1 and CDR2: SGHTA and FQGTGA. The CDR3 extends over 16 amino acids. J lost 0 bases, V lost 0 bases, and 5 bases had no gene match. CDR3 sequence: CASSLTDAGGSYEQYF. The CDR3 DNA sequence: TGTGCCAGCAGCTTAACCGATGCAGGGGGCTCCTACGAGCAGTACTTC. Full variable domain (rest looked up from reference TRBV7-3 and TRBJ2-7): GAGVSQTPSNKVTEKGKYVELRCDPISGHTALYWYRQSLGQGPEFLIYFQGTGAADDSGLPNDRFFAVRPEGSVSTLKIQRTERGDSAVYLCASSLTDAGGSYEQYFGPGTRLTVT.

The gene calls are TRBV27 and TRBJ1-1, with D possibly being TRBD1 (5 bases). The germline V and J ends were trimmed by 0 bases and 1 base, with 18 bases remaining between them. CDR3 size: 18 residues. Germline V gives CDR1 MNHEY, CDR2 SMNVEV (reference sequence). Written as DNA, the CDR3 is TGTGCCAGCAGTTTATCGCGGGGGATCGTCAGACCGAACACTGAAGCTTTCTTT. This gives the protein CASSLSRGIVRPNTEAFF.

The V and J genes are TRBV27 and TRBJ1-2; TRBD1 agrees at 7 bases. V lost 5 bases and J lost 6; bases outside the gene matches: 18. CDR1 and CDR2 from the germline V gene are MNHEY and SMNVEV (reference sequence). The CDR3 is made up of 17 amino acids. The CDR3, as DNA: TGTGCCAGCAGTCCCCTGGGACAGAAAGGCCCCGGGGATGGCTACACCTTC. Its translation is CASSPLGQKGPGDGYTF.

CDR3: CASSLGRRVRETQYF. The CDR3 nucleotides read TGTGCCAGCAGCTTAGGGCGCAGGGTTCGCGAGACCCAGTACTTC. The rearrangement uses TRBV7-9 and TRBJ2-5, with a weak D call TRBD1 (5 bases). CDR3 length equals 15 residues. Germline CDR1 is SEHNR and CDR2 is FQNEAQ (reference sequence). V lost 1 base and J 5 bases, leaving 14 bases between the germline ends. Supplemented by reference TRBV7-9 and TRBJ2-5, the full variable domain reads DTGVSQNPRHKITKRGQNVTFRCDPISEHNRLYWYRQTLGQGPEFLTYFQNEAQLEKSRLLSDRFSAERPKGSFSTLEIQRTEQGDSAMYLCASSLGRRVRETQYFGPGTRLLVL.